The clone carrying this T cell receptor beta chain was recorded at least ten times. This specimen comes from a study of early T cells in non-severe SARS-CoV-2 infection. TCRdb re-derived calls from the 5' RACE reads in MiXCR, one entry per CDR3 protein. The sample gives tens of thousands of distinct CDR3 sequences, 5.5% to 7% of which show up once; 3.5% to 4.5% is in the top ten. This receptor was identified in an adult who was a healthcare worker with PCR-confirmed SARS-CoV-2 infection or an uninfected control (not recorded which). The input for sequencing was whole blood, taken at baseline.

The CDR3 DNA reads TGTGCCAGCAGCTCTCGGACTAGCGGGGGGCCCTACAATGAGCAGTTCTTC. Its translation: CASSSRTSGGPYNEQFF. V usage is TRBV13 and J usage is TRBJ2-1; 14 positions agree with TRBD2. Germline CDR1 is PRHDT and CDR2 is FYEKMQ (reference sequence). The CDR3 totals 17 residues. J gave up 2 bases and V 4 bases, and 4 bases lay outside the gene matches.